The 5 T cell receptor beta chains below come from one sample, sequenced in a study of post-analysis software for immune sequencing data. The study, taken as a whole, reports: Roughly 5 TRBV segments (TRBV5-6, TRBV5-1 and TRBV20-1 among them) occurred more frequently in patients than in controls.

For these receptors, no antigen is known. Prepared TCR beta cDNA libraries contained unique molecular identifiers. MiXCR was run by TCRdb on the PCR reads, yielding one entry per CDR3 protein. This sample has 700,000 to 900,000 distinct CDR3 sequences, with around 42% found just once. The sample comprised blood. The receptors come from a girl under 18 with multiple sclerosis.

The chain carries TRBV6-6 and TRBJ2-7; D call uncertain. The CDR3 is made up of 11 amino acids. V dropped 2 bases and J dropped 7 bases, with 6 bases sitting between them. Germline V gene data show CDR1 as MNHNY and CDR2 as SVGAGI (reference sequence). The CDR3 DNA follows: TGTGCCAGCAGTTACGGGCAGGAGCAGTACTTC. This encodes CASSYGQEQYF.

This chain uses TRBV7-3 with TRBJ2-2; 9 nucleotides line up with TRBD2. The CDR3 length is 16 residues. The germline V gene encodes CDR1 SGHTA and CDR2 FQGTGA. With V trimmed by 5 bases and J by 6 bases, 10 bases remained unmatched. Here the CDR3 DNA reads TGTGCCAGCAGCCCCAACACCGGGACTAGCCCCGGGGAGCTGTTTTTT. Its translation: CASSPNTGTSPGELFF.

This clonotype was seen a few times. The CDR3 DNA sequence: TGTGCCAGCAGCGCCGCCGGGACAGGGGGCTACGAGCAGTACTTC. Encoded protein: CASSAAGTGGYEQYF. The chain is built from TRBV9 and TRBJ2-7; TRBD1 matches 11 bases. Germline-derived CDR1 and CDR2 are SGDLS and YYNGEE. This CDR3 is built from 15 residues. The trim removed 3 bases at V and 3 bases at J, leaving 5 bases unmatched.

This chain links TRBV5-1 with TRBJ1-2; 7 bases line up with TRBD1. This CDR3 is 14 amino acids long. Germline V gene sequence: CDR1 SGHRS, CDR2 YFSETQ. With 4 bases clipped from V and 4 bases from J, the junction kept 7 bases outside the gene matches. CDR3 in amino acids: CASSPGDRVYGYTF. The CDR3 DNA reads as TGCGCCAGCAGCCCAGGCGACAGGGTCTATGGCTACACCTTC.

This clonotype was seen only a few times. V gene TRBV20-1 combines with J gene TRBJ2-5, with TRBD2 matching 10 bases. The DNA end is a closer match to TRBJ2-7, so the J assignment may be wrong. The CDR3 is 15 amino acids. Looked up from germline, CDR1 is DFQATT and CDR2 is SNEGSKA (reference sequence). CDR3 in amino acids: CSAPPASGSRYEQYF. The CDR3 region has the DNA TGCAGTGCTCCCCCGGCTAGCGGGAGTAGATACGAGCAGTACTTC.